This T cell receptor (beta chain) was sequenced for a study of cytomegalovirus exposure and HLA in healthy donors. Study findings and constraints: Cytomegalovirus status was reportedly diagnosed by the classifier with high sensitivity and specificity.

Note on this clone: The antigen is unknown.

The primer mix had 60 Vbeta and 13 Jbeta primers. TCRdb's copy holds only in-frame clones and misses some; the assay was immunoSEQ multiplex PCR. The sample data list about 210,000 clones. The CDR3 has 18 amino acids. With 3 bases clipped from V and 1 base from J, the junction kept 11 bases outside the gene matches. Looked up from germline, CDR1 is WNHNN and CDR2 is SYGVQD (reference sequence). The chain has TRBV10-1 and TRBJ1-1; 10 nucleotides match TRBD1. The sample comprised PBMCs. The source is a woman in her thirties in good health and CMV-seropositive. The CDR3 is CASSEPGQGRNWNTEAFF. The CDR3 region has the DNA TGCGCCAGCAGTGAACCGGGACAGGGGCGGAATTGGAACACTGAAGCTTTCTTT.